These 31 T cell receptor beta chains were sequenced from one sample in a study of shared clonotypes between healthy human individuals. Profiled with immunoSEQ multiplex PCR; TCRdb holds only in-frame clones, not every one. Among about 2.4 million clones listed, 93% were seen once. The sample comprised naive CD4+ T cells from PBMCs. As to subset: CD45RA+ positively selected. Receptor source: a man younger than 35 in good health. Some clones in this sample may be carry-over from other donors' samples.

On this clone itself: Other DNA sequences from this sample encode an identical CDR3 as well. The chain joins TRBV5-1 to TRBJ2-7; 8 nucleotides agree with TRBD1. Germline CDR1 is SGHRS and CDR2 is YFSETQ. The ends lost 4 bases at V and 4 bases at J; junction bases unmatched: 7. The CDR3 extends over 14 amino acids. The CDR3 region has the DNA TGCGCCAGCAGCAGAACAGGGGGATCTTACGAGCAGTACTTC. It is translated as CASSRTGGSYEQYF.

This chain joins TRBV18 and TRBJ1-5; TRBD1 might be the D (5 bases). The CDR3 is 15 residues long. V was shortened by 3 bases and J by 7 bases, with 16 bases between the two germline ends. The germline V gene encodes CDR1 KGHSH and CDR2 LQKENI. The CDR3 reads CASSPSGTTGQPQHF. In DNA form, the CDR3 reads TGTGCCAGCTCACCCTCGGGGACGACGGGGCAGCCCCAGCATTTT.

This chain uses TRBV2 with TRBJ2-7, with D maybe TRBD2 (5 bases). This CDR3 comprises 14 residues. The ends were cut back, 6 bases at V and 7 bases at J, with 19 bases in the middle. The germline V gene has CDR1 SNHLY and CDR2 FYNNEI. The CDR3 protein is CASSYSGLYQEQYF. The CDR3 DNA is TGTGCCAGCAGCTACTCTGGACTTTATCAGGAGCAGTACTTC.

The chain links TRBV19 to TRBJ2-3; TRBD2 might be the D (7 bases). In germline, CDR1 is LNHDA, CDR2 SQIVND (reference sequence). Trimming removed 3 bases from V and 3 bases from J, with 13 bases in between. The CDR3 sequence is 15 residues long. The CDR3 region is CASSISGGPTDTQYF. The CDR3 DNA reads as TGTGCCAGTAGTATCTCCGGGGGGCCGACAGATACGCAGTATTTT.

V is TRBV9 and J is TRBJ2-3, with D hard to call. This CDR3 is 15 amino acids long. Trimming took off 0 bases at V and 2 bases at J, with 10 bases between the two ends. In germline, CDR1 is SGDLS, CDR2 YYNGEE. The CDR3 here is CASSVVDSDTDTQYF. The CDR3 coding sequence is TGTGCCAGCAGCGTAGTTGACTCAGACACAGATACGCAGTATTTT.

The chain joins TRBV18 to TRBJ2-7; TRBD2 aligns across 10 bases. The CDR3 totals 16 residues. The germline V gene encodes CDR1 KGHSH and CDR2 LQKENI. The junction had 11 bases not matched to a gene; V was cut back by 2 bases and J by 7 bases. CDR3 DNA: TGTGCCAGCTCACCATCCCCGCCTAGCGGGAGTAGGGAGCAGTACTTC. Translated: CASSPSPPSGSREQYF.

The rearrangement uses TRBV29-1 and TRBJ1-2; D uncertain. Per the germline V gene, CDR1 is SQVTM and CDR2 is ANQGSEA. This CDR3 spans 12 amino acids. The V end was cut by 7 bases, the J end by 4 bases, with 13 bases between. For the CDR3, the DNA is TGCAGCGCCAGATCAGGTCTCTATGGCTACACCTTC. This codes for CSARSGLYGYTF.

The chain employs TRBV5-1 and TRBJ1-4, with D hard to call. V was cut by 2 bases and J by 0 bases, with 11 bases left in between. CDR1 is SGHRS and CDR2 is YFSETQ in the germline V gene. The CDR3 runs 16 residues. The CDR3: CASSFRAEATNEKLFF. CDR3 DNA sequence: TGCGCCAGCAGCTTTAGGGCAGAGGCAACTAATGAAAAACTGTTTTTT.

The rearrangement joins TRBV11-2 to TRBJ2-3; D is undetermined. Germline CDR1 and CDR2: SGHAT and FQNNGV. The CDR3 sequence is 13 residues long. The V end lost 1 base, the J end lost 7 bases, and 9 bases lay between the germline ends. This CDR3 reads CASSLVVENTQYF. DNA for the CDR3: TGTGCCAGCAGCTTAGTCGTGGAAAATACGCAGTATTTT.

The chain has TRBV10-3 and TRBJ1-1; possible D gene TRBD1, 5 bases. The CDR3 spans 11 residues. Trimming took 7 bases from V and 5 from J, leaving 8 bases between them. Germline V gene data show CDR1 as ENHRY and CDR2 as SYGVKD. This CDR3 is CAIMRGTEAFF. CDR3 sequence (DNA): TGTGCCATCATGAGGGGTACTGAAGCTTTCTTT.

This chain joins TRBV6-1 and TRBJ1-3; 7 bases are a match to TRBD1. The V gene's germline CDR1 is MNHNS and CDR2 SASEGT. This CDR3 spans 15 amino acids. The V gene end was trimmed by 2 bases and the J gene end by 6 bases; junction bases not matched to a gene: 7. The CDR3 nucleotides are TGTGCCAGCAGTGAATCGTTCAGGGGGGTAAACACCATATATTTT. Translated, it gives CASSESFRGVNTIYF.

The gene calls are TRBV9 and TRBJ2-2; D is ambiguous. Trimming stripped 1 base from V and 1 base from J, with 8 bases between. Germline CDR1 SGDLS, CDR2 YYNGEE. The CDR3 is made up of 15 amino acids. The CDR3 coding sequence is TGTGCCAGCAGCGTATTAACGGGGAACACCGGGGAGCTGTTTTTT. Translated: CASSVLTGNTGELFF.

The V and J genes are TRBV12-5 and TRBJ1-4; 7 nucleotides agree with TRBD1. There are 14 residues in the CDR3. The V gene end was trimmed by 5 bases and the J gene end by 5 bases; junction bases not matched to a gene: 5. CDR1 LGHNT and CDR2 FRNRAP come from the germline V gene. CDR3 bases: TGTGCTAGTGGTCCGGGACAGACGAATGAAAAACTGTTTTTT. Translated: CASGPGQTNEKLFF.

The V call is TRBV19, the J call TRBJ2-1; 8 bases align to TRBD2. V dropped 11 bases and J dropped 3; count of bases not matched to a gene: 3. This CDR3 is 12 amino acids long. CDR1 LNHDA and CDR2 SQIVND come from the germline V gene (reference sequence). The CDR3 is CALAGIYNEQFF. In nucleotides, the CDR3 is TGTGCCTTAGCGGGAATCTACAATGAGCAGTTCTTC.

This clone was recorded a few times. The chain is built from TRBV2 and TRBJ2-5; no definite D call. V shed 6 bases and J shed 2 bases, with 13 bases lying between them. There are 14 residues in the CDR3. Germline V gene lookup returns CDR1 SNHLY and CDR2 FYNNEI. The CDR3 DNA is TGTGCCAGCAGGAGGTATCAGGTACAAGAGACCCAGTACTTC. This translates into CASRRYQVQETQYF.

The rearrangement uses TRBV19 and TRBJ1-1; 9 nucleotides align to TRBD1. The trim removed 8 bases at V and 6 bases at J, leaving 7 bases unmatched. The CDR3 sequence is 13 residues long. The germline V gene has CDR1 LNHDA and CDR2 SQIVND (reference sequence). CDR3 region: CASGNRGRAEAFF. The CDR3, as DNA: TGTGCCAGTGGAAACAGGGGGCGAGCTGAAGCTTTCTTT.

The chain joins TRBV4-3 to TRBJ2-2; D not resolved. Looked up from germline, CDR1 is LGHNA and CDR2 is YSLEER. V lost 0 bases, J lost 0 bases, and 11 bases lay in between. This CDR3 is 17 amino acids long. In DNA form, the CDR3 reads TGCGCCAGCAGCCAAGATGAGACCTCCTCGAACACCGGGGAGCTGTTTTTT. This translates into CASSQDETSSNTGELFF.

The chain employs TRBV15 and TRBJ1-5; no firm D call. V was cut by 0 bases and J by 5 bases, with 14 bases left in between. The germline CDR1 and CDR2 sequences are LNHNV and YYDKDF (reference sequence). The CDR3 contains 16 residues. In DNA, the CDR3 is TGTGCCACCAGCAGAGATCCGACCTACTCCCATCAGCCCCAGCATTTT. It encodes CATSRDPTYSHQPQHF.

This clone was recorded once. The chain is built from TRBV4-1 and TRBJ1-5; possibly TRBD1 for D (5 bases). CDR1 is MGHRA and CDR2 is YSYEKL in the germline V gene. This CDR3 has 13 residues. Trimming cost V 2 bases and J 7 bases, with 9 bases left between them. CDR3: CASSQWGGQPQHF. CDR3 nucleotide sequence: TGCGCCAGCAGCCAATGGGGGGGACAGCCCCAGCATTTT.

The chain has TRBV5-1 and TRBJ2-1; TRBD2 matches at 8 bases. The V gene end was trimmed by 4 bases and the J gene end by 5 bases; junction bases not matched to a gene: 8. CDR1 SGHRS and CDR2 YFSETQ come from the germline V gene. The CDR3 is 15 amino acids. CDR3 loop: CASSPVAGFNNEQFF. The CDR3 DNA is TGCGCCAGCAGCCCAGTAGCGGGATTCAACAATGAGCAGTTCTTC.

The CDR3 nucleotides read TGTGCCAGCAGTTTAAGGAAGGGCATTCAGTACTTC. This translates into CASSLRKGIQYF. The chain recombines TRBV28 with TRBJ2-4, with D hard to call. Germline values: CDR1 MDHEN, CDR2 SYDVKM. CDR3 size: 12 residues. V gave up 2 bases and J gave up 9 bases, with 8 bases separating them.

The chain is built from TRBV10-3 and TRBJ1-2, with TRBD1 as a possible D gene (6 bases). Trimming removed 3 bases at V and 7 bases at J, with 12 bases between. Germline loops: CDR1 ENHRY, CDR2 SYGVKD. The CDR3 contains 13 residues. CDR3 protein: CAISERGAPGYTF. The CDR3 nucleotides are TGTGCCATCAGTGAACGGGGGGCCCCTGGCTACACCTTC.

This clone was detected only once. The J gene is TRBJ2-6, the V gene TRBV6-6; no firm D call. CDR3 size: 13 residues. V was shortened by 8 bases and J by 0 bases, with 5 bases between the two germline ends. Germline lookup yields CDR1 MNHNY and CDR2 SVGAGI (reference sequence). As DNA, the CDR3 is TGTGCCAGCTCGCTCTCTGGGGCCAACGTCCTGACTTTC. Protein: CASSLSGANVLTF.

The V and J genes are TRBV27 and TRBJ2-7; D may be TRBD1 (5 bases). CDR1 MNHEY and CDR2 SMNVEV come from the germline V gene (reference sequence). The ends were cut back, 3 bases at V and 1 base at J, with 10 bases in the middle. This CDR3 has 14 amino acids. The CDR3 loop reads CASSLFKGSYEQYF. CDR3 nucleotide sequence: TGTGCCAGCAGTTTGTTTAAGGGGTCCTACGAGCAGTACTTC.

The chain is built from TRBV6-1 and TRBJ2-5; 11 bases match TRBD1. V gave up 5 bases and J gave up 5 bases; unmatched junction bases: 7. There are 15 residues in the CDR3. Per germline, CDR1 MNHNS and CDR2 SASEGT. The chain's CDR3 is CASSRDRGGSETQYF. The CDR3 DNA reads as TGTGCCAGCAGTCGGGACAGGGGGGGGAGTGAGACCCAGTACTTC.

CDR3 bases: TGTGCCAGCAGTGTAGGGGACAGGGGTCTCCAGCCCCAGCATTTT. Translated: CASSVGDRGLQPQHF. This chain links TRBV2 with TRBJ1-5; 10 nucleotides line up with TRBD1. Trimming took 4 bases from V and 7 from J; bases not matched to a gene: 7. CDR1 SNHLY and CDR2 FYNNEI come from the germline V gene. The CDR3 consists of 15 residues.

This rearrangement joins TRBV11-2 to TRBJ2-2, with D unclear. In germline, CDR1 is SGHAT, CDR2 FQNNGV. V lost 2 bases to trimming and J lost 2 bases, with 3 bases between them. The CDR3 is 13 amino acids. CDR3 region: CASSLINTGELFF. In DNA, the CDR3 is TGTGCCAGCAGCTTAATTAACACCGGGGAGCTGTTTTTT. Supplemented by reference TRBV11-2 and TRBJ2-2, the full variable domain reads EAGVAQSPRYKIIEKRQSVAFWCNPISGHATLYWYQQILGQGPKLLIQFQNNGVVDDSQLPKDRFSAERLKGVDSTLKIQPAKLEDSAVYLCASSLINTGELFFGEGSRLTVL.

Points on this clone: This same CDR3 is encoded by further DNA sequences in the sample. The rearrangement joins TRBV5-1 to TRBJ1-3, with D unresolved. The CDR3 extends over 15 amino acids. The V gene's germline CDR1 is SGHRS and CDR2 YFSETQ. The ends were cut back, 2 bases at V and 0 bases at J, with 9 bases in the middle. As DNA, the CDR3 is TGCGCCAGCAGCTTAGACCCTTACTCTGGAAACACCATATATTTT. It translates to CASSLDPYSGNTIYF.

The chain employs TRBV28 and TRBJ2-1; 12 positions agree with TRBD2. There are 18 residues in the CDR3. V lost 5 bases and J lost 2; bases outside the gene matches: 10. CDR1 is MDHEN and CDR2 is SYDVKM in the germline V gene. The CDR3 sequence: CASSLQLAGGTTYNEQFF. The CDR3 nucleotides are TGTGCCAGCAGTCTACAGCTAGCGGGAGGGACGACCTACAATGAGCAGTTCTTC.

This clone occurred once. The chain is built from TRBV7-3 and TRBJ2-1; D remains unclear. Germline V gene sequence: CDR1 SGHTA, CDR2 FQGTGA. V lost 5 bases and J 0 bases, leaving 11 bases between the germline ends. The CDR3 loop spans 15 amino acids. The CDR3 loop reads CASSAGARSYNEQFF. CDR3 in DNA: TGTGCCAGCAGCGCAGGCGCGCGCTCCTACAATGAGCAGTTCTTC.

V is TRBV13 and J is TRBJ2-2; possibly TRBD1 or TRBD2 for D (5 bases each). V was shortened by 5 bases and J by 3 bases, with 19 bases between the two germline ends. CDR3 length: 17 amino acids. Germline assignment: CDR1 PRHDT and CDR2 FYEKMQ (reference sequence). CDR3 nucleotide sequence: TGTGCCAGCAGCCTAAGGAGGACGGGACGATACACCGGGGAGCTGTTTTTT. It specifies CASSLRRTGRYTGELFF.